This TCR beta chain was profiled in a study of blood T cell repertoires in COVID-19. Germline CDR1 and CDR2: MGHRA and YSYEKL. CDR3 size: 15 residues. Between the trimmed V and J ends, which lost 1 base and 6 bases, there was a span of 13 bases. The data were produced by immunoSEQ multiplex PCR, yet TCRdb's version contains in-frame clones alone and is incomplete. The table has tens of thousands of clones, roughly 89% seen once. The rearrangement links TRBV4-1 to TRBJ2-1; TRBD2 is a possible D gene (6 bases). This TCR derives from an elderly woman with acute or convalescent COVID-19. What was sequenced was peripheral blood. The CDR3 is CASSQVVLAGNEQFF. The DNA for the CDR3 is TGCGCCAGCAGCCAAGTGGTACTAGCTGGCAATGAGCAGTTCTTC.